This TCR beta chain was recovered during a study of shared clonotypes between healthy human individuals. About the research overall: CD8 memory received one plate per donor, CD8 naive two, CD4 memory three and CD4 naive three. General study findings and limits: The genetic and exposure-history diversity represented was limited by few donors. Relative to their counterparts shared across all four donors, non-shared clonotypes exhibited diminished generation probabilities. A handful of donors held about 5.1% of naive CD4 clonotypes in common.

Using immunoSEQ multiplex PCR, the repertoire was profiled, and TCRdb retains in-frame clones only, with some absent. This sample carries about 680,000 clones, approximately 79% of them seen once, and the ten largest clones take 1.5% to 2%. This clone has just a few counts. Its specificity is unknown. The source material was memory CD4+ T cells sorted from blood. The subset here: CD45RA-negative fraction. This TCR came from a woman aged 30 to 39 in good health.

CDR3 coding DNA: TGCGCCGGAGGGTCGGCAGGGGACGACACTGAAGCTTTCTTT. It translates to CAGGSAGDDTEAFF. The rearrangement joins TRBV10-2 to TRBJ1-1; perhaps TRBD1 as D (6 bases). V was pared by 11 bases and J by 3 bases, with 19 bases between. Germline V gene lookup returns CDR1 WSHSY and CDR2 SAAADI. The CDR3 has 14 residues.